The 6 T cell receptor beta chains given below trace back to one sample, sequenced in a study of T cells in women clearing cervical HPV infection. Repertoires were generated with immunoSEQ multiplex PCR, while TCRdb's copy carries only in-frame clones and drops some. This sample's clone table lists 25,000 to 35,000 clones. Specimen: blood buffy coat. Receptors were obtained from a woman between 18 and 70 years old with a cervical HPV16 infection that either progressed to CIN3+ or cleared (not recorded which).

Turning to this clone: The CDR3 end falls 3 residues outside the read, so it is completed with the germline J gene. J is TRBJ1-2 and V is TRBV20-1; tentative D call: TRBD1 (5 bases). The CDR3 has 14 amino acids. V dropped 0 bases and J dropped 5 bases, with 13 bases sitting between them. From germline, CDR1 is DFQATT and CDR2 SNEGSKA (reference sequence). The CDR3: CSARDARDSYGYTF. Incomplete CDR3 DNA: TGCAGTGCTAGAGATGCCCGGGACTCTTATGGC.

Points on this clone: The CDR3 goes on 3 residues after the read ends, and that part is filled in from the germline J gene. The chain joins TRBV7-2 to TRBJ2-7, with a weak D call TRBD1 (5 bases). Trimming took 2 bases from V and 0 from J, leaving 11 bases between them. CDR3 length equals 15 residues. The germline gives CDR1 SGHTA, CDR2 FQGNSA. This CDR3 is CASSLTGSFSYEQYF. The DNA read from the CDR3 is TGTGCCAGCAGCTTAACAGGTAGTTTCTCCTACGAG.

CDR3 sequence reads: CASSPSGTGIDEQYF. Partial CDR3 DNA: TGTGCCAGCAGTCCCTCCGGGACAGGGATCGACGAG. The chain has TRBV12-3 or TRBV12-4 and TRBJ2-7; 9 bases map to TRBD1. The read terminates 3 residues ahead of where the CDR3 ends, so the germline J gene completes it. There are 15 residues in the CDR3. With 5 bases clipped from V and 5 bases from J, the junction kept 10 bases outside the gene matches.

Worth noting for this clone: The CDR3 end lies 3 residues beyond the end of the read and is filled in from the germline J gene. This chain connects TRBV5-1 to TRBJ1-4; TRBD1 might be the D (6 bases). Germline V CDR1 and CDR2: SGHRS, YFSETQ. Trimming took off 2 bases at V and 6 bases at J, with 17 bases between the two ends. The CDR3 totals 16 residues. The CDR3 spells CASSFHRETLDEKLFF. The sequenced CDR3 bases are TGCGCCAGCAGCTTCCACAGGGAGACGTTAGATGAAAAA.

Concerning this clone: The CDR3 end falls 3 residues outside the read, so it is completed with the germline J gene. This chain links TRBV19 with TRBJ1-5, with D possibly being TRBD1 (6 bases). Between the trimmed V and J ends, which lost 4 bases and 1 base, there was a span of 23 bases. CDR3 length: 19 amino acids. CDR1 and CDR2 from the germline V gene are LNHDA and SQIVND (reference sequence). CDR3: CASSSWRNRDVSSNQPQHF. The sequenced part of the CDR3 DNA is TGTGCCAGTAGTAGTTGGAGAAACAGGGACGTCTCGAGCAATCAGCCC.

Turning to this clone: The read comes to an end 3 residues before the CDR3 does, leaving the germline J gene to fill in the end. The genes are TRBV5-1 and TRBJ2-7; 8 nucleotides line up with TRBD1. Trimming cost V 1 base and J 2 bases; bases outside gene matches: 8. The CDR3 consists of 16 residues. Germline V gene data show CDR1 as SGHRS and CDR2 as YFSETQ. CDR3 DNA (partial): TGCGCCAGCAGCTTGTCGTTCGTGGACAGGGCCTACGAG. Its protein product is CASSLSFVDRAYE. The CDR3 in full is CASSLSFVDRAYEQYF.